These 32 T cell receptor beta chains share one sample of origin, sequenced in a study of Ad26.COV2.S vaccination and SARS-CoV-2 variants. Sequencing was performed with immunoSEQ multiplex PCR; in TCRdb, only in-frame clones are kept and a portion is missing. The sample shows nearly 95,000 clones, roughly 85% of them seen only once. The sequenced sample was peripheral blood, obtained after recovery from COVID-19. The receptors derive from a human donor who had recovered from COVID-19.

V and J are TRBV7-3 and TRBJ2-6, with 11 bases identical to TRBD1. J gave up 3 bases and V 2 bases, and 6 bases lay outside the gene matches. Germline assignment: CDR1 SGHTA and CDR2 FQGTGA. This CDR3 comprises 18 residues. The CDR3 DNA follows: TGTGCCAGCAGCTTAGACGGACAGGGGGCGCGTGGGGCCAACGTCCTGACTTTC. Protein sequence: CASSLDGQGARGANVLTF.

The chain combines TRBV29-1 with TRBJ2-2; D is unresolved. The germline gives CDR1 SQVTM, CDR2 ANQGSEA. This CDR3 has 12 residues. V lost 7 bases and J lost 2, with 8 bases in between. The CDR3 DNA is TGCAGCGGATATGAAAACACCGGGGAGCTGTTTTTT. Its translation: CSGYENTGELFF.

This sequence joins TRBV7-2 and TRBJ2-5; 8 positions match TRBD2. The trim removed 5 bases at V and 2 bases at J, leaving 7 bases unmatched. The CDR3 has 15 residues. The V gene's germline CDR1 is SGHTA and CDR2 FQGNSA. CDR3 residues: CASSPGGAPQETQYF. As DNA, the CDR3 is TGTGCCAGCAGCCCCGGGGGGGCGCCACAAGAGACCCAGTACTTC.

V usage is TRBV25-1 and J usage is TRBJ1-4; no firm D call. The germline gives CDR1 MGHDK, CDR2 SYGVNS. This CDR3 spans 13 amino acids. Trimming left V 1 base short and J 5 bases short, with 5 bases between. The CDR3 DNA is TGTGCCAGCAGTGAATGGGTAAATGAAAAACTGTTTTTT. It yields the protein CASSEWVNEKLFF.

This chain joins TRBV21-1 and TRBJ2-4; no check of the table's D call, TRBD1, against the DNA was made. TRBV21-1 is shown as a pseudogene. This CDR3 spans 14 amino acids. The CDR3 is CASSNRDSFHIQYF. For the CDR3, the DNA is TGTGCCAGCAGCAACCGGGACAGTTTTCACATTCAGTACTTC.

This sequence joins TRBV5-4 and TRBJ1-1, with TRBD1 matching 9 bases. Germline CDR1 SGHNT, CDR2 YYREEE (reference sequence). This CDR3 contains 14 residues. Trimming cost V 4 bases and J 6 bases; bases outside gene matches: 7. The DNA of the CDR3 is TGTGCCAGCAGCCCCGACAGGGGGGGCGCTGAAGCTTTCTTT. Its protein product is CASSPDRGGAEAFF.

This clone turned up a few times. The V call is TRBV6-6, the J call TRBJ2-7, with a possible D match to TRBD2 (6 bases). Trimming removed 5 bases from V and 4 bases from J, with 9 bases in between. From germline, CDR1 is MNHNY and CDR2 SVGAGI (reference sequence). The CDR3 has 12 residues. CDR3 sequence: CASSPGTYEQYF. The DNA for the CDR3 is TGTGCCAGCAGTCCAGGGACTTACGAGCAGTACTTC.

The chain carries TRBV9 and TRBJ1-2, with D possibly being TRBD1 (6 bases). Germline assignment: CDR1 SGDLS and CDR2 YYNGEE. V dropped 4 bases and J dropped 6 bases, with 10 bases sitting between them. This CDR3 has 12 residues. The CDR3 sequence: CASSMHRDGYTF. The CDR3 DNA reads TGTGCCAGCAGCATGCACAGGGATGGCTACACCTTC. Together with reference TRBV9 and TRBJ1-2, the CDR3 gives the full variable domain: DSGVTQTPKHLITATGQRVTLRCSPRSGDLSVYWYQQSLDQGLQFLIQYYNGEERAKGNILERFSAQQFPDLHSELNLSSLELGDSALYFCASSMHRDGYTFGSGTRLTVV.

The gene calls are TRBV27 and TRBJ2-1; D tentatively reads TRBD1 or TRBD2 (5 bases each). V was clipped by 3 bases and J by 3 bases, with 21 bases between them. Germline V CDR1 and CDR2: MNHEY, SMNVEV (reference sequence). The CDR3 extends over 18 amino acids. For the CDR3, the DNA is TGTGCCAGCAGTTTTCCCCCCATCCCCGGGACCCTCTACAATGAGCAGTTCTTC. It specifies CASSFPPIPGTLYNEQFF.

The V gene is TRBV5-4, the J gene TRBJ2-7, with 9 bases aligning to TRBD2. V gave up 7 bases and J gave up 6 bases; unmatched junction bases: 17. The germline V gene encodes CDR1 SGHNT and CDR2 YYREEE (reference sequence). The CDR3 runs 16 residues. This chain's CDR3 is CASFYWAGGRTSEQYF. CDR3 in DNA: TGTGCCAGCTTTTATTGGGCGGGAGGGAGAACAAGCGAGCAGTACTTC.

This chain uses TRBV3-1 (or the pseudogene TRBV3-2) with TRBJ2-6; possible D gene TRBD2, 5 bases. V lost 3 bases, J lost 3 bases, and 15 bases lay in between. Germline V gene sequence: CDR1 LGHDT, CDR2 YNNKEL (reference sequence). This CDR3 is built from 17 residues. The CDR3 is CASSQRGLQRGANVLTF. As DNA, the CDR3 is TGTGCCAGCAGCCAGAGAGGGCTGCAGCGTGGGGCCAACGTCCTGACTTTC.

The chain uses TRBV11-3 and TRBJ2-2, with D tentatively TRBD1 or TRBD2 (6 bases each). V was pared by 6 bases and J by 5 bases, with 19 bases between. This CDR3 is built from 16 residues. Germline V gives CDR1 SGHNT, CDR2 YENEEA. Here the CDR3 DNA reads TGTGCCAGCAGGGGGGGCCAGGCTACCCGAACCGGGGAGCTGTTTTTT. It yields the protein CASRGGQATRTGELFF.

CDR3 protein: CASSPWTVSGNTIYF. CDR3 in DNA: TGTGCCAGCAGCCCCTGGACTGTTTCTGGAAACACCATATATTTT. The V gene is TRBV7-9, the J gene TRBJ1-3; D gene uncertain. The V gene's germline CDR1 is SEHNR and CDR2 FQNEAQ (reference sequence). V shed 5 bases and J shed 1 base, with 12 bases lying between them. This CDR3 has 15 residues.

The chain has TRBV7-2 and TRBJ2-7; D call uncertain. This CDR3 comprises 13 residues. Germline V CDR1 and CDR2: SGHTA, FQGNSA. Trimming left V 1 base short and J 3 bases short, with 7 bases between. The CDR3, as DNA: TGTGCCAGCAGCTTAGAGGACCTCTACGAGCAGTACTTC. Its translation: CASSLEDLYEQYF.

The rearrangement links TRBV7-2 to TRBJ2-5; tentatively, D is TRBD2 (6 bases). The V gene lost 8 bases and the J gene lost 4 bases, with 14 bases spanning the gap. The CDR3 sequence is 13 residues long. The germline CDR1 and CDR2 sequences are SGHTA and FQGNSA. This CDR3 reads CASEDGGGETQYF. CDR3 DNA: TGTGCCAGCGAGGATGGGGGAGGAGAGACCCAGTACTTC. The entire variable domain, with the rest obtained from reference TRBV7-2 and TRBJ2-5, is as follows: GAGVSQSPSNKVTEKGKDVELRCDPISGHTALYWYRQSLGQGLEFLIYFQGNSAPDKSGLPSDRFSAERTGGSVSTLTIQRTQQEDSAVYLCASEDGGGETQYFGPGTRLLVL.

The CDR3 here is CASSLQGRTDTQYF. For the CDR3, the DNA is TGTGCCAGCAGCTTACAGGGCCGCACAGATACGCAGTATTTT. The rearrangement joins TRBV7-8 to TRBJ2-3; the D gene is possibly TRBD1 (5 bases). Trimming removed 2 bases from V and 1 base from J, with 7 bases in between. The CDR3 totals 14 residues. Per germline, CDR1 SGHVS and CDR2 FQNEAQ. Looking up the rest from reference TRBV7-8 and TRBJ2-3 gives the full variable domain: GAGVSQSPRYKVAKRGQDVALRCDPISGHVSLFWYQQALGQGPEFLTYFQNEAQLDKSGLPSDRFFAERPEGSVSTLKIQRTQQEDSAVYLCASSLQGRTDTQYFGPGTRLTVL.

The chain links TRBV5-1 to TRBJ2-7; 14 bases agree with TRBD2. The germline V gene encodes CDR1 SGHRS and CDR2 YFSETQ. V shed 4 bases, J shed 4 bases, and the junction held 13 bases outside the gene matches. This CDR3 has 18 amino acids. The CDR3 DNA sequence: TGCGCCAGCAGCCTGAGAGGTGGGACTAGCGGGAGAGGGTACGAGCAGTACTTC. Its translation is CASSLRGGTSGRGYEQYF.

The chain links TRBV19 to TRBJ2-1; 10 bases are shared with TRBD2. J was trimmed by 11 bases and V by 5 bases; bases with no gene match: 15. CDR3 length equals 16 residues. From germline, CDR1 is LNHDA and CDR2 SQIVND (reference sequence). The CDR3 DNA sequence: TGTGCCAGTAGTTTCTCCGGGACTAGCGCTGAAGTGAAGCAGTTCTTC. This translates into CASSFSGTSAEVKQFF.

The V gene is TRBV19, the J gene TRBJ1-1; D is uncertain. CDR3 length: 16 amino acids. Germline V gene lookup returns CDR1 LNHDA and CDR2 SQIVND (reference sequence). The V gene lost 3 bases and the J gene lost 1 base, with 15 bases spanning the gap. Here the CDR3 reads CASSMRVGSGNTEAFF. In DNA form, the CDR3 reads TGTGCCAGTAGTATGAGGGTGGGATCCGGGAACACTGAAGCTTTCTTT.

The gene calls are TRBV27 and TRBJ2-1; 8 nucleotides line up with TRBD2. With V trimmed by 6 bases and J by 7 bases, 11 bases remained unmatched. Per the germline V gene, CDR1 is MNHEY and CDR2 is SMNVEV (reference sequence). The CDR3 is made up of 15 amino acids. CDR3 protein: CASSSLILAGNEQFF. Written as DNA, the CDR3 is TGTGCCAGCAGCTCCCTGATTTTAGCGGGAAATGAGCAGTTCTTC.

The chain carries TRBV10-3 and TRBJ1-2; a weak D match, TRBD1 (6 bases). Germline CDR1 reads ENHRY; CDR2 reads SYGVKD. The CDR3 contains 14 residues. Trimming took 6 bases from V and 10 from J, leaving 21 bases between them. As DNA, the CDR3 is TGTGCCATCAGGGGGCTGAGACAGGCCTTGGACTACACCTTC. Residues: CAIRGLRQALDYTF.

The J gene is TRBJ2-1, the V gene TRBV6-2 or TRBV6-3; TRBD2 is a possible D gene (5 bases). Trimming pared 0 bases from V and 10 bases from J, leaving 13 bases between. Germline loops: CDR1 MNHEY, CDR2 SVGEGT. The CDR3 contains 14 residues. CDR3 loop: CASSYSDSLGEQFF. In nucleotides, the CDR3 is TGTGCCAGCAGTTACTCGGACTCGCTTGGAGAGCAGTTCTTC.

The chain links TRBV28 to TRBJ1-1; tentative D call: TRBD1 (5 bases). V shed 7 bases and J shed 3 bases, with 12 bases lying between them. The CDR3 length is 13 residues. Germline V gives CDR1 MDHEN, CDR2 SYDVKM. CDR3 sequence reads: CASIYDSYTEAFF. CDR3 nucleotide sequence: TGTGCCAGCATTTATGACAGCTACACTGAAGCTTTCTTT.

This chain links TRBV7-6 with TRBJ2-3, with D uncertain. CDR1 and CDR2 from the germline V gene are SGHVS and FNYEAQ. CDR3 length: 18 residues. V shed 5 bases and J shed 3 bases, with 24 bases lying between them. CDR3 residues: CASSLSPSGQMMTDTQYF. In DNA, the CDR3 is TGTGCCAGCAGCCTCTCCCCTTCGGGTCAGATGATGACAGATACGCAGTATTTT.

The chain carries TRBV2 and TRBJ1-4; D ambiguous. Germline CDR1 reads SNHLY; CDR2 reads FYNNEI. The CDR3 loop spans 14 amino acids. Trimming took off 0 bases at V and 8 bases at J, with 10 bases between the two ends. The CDR3 protein is CASSEAERYEKLFF. The DNA for the CDR3 is TGTGCCAGCAGTGAAGCTGAAAGATACGAAAAACTGTTTTTT.

The chain is built from TRBV5-8 and TRBJ1-1, with 7 bases that match TRBD1. The germline gives CDR1 SGHTS, CDR2 YDEGEE. V shed 5 bases, J shed 5 bases, and the junction held 9 bases outside the gene matches. There are 14 residues in the CDR3. The CDR3 nucleotides are TGTGCCAGCAGGTGGCGTGCAGGGGGTACTGAAGCTTTCTTT. This codes for CASRWRAGGTEAFF.

The CDR3: CASSEARWRDTQYF. CDR3 sequence (DNA): TGTGCCAGCAGTGAAGCGCGATGGCGGGATACGCAGTATTTT. The chain combines TRBV6-1 with TRBJ2-3; D is unresolved. V lost 0 bases, J lost 6 bases, and 10 bases lay in between. CDR1 MNHNS and CDR2 SASEGT come from the germline V gene. CDR3 size: 14 residues.

The chain has TRBV5-4 and TRBJ2-7; TRBD2 matches 8 bases. The CDR3 consists of 14 residues. Trimming took 0 bases from V and 1 from J; bases not matched to a gene: 0. CDR1 is SGHNT, CDR2 YYREEE, per germline (reference sequence). The chain's CDR3 is CASSLGGRSYEQYF. In DNA, the CDR3 is TGTGCCAGCAGCTTGGGCGGGAGGTCCTACGAGCAGTACTTC.

The V and J genes are TRBV5-4 and TRBJ2-3; no definite D call. V dropped 2 bases and J dropped 9 bases, with 16 bases sitting between them. The CDR3 has 14 amino acids. Germline V CDR1 and CDR2: SGHNT, YYREEE (reference sequence). The CDR3, as DNA: TGTGCCAGCAGCTTACCTCGGCGGTCAATGACGCAGTATTTT. Amino acid sequence: CASSLPRRSMTQYF. Combining the CDR3 with reference TRBV5-4 and TRBJ2-3 gives the whole variable domain ETGVTQSPTHLIKTRGQQVTLRCSSQSGHNTVSWYQQALGQGPQFIFQYYREEENGRGNFPPRFSGLQFPNYSSELNVNALELDDSALYLCASSLPRRSMTQYFGPGTRLTVL.

The chain uses TRBV19 and TRBJ1-1; 7 nucleotides match TRBD1. Germline CDR1 is LNHDA and CDR2 is SQIVND (reference sequence). The CDR3 length is 13 residues. Losses at the gene ends were 5 bases for V and 5 bases for J; bases not matched to a gene: 5. This CDR3 reads CASSDAGGTEAFF. In DNA, the CDR3 is TGTGCCAGTAGTGACGCAGGGGGGACTGAAGCTTTCTTT.

This chain joins TRBV7-3 and TRBJ2-1; TRBD2 agrees at 11 bases. The CDR3 totals 17 residues. The junction had 15 bases not matched to a gene; V was cut back by 5 bases and J by 9 bases. Germline CDR1 is SGHTA and CDR2 is FQGTGA. For the CDR3, the DNA is TGTGCCAGCAGCCCTTCCCTTGGACTAGCGGGTTCCAGTGAGCAGTTCTTC. Protein sequence: CASSPSLGLAGSSEQFF.

This clone was recorded a few times. The chain joins TRBV27 to TRBJ1-2; no reliable D call. CDR1 MNHEY and CDR2 SMNVEV come from the germline V gene (reference sequence). Trimming cost V 3 bases and J 2 bases, with 7 bases left between them. CDR3 size: 13 residues. CDR3 region: CASSFTRNYGYTF. CDR3 in DNA: TGTGCCAGCAGTTTCACACGGAACTATGGCTACACCTTC.